The 20 T cell receptor beta chains below all came from one sample that was sequenced in a study of cytomegalovirus exposure and HLA in healthy donors. The repertoire was sequenced with immunoSEQ multiplex PCR; TCRdb's copy has only in-frame clones and lacks some. The table shows some 68,000 clones, with approximately 97% occurring only once. Sequenced input: PBMCs. All receptors derive from a man aged 18 to 30 in good health and CMV-seronegative.

V gene TRBV4-1 combines with J gene TRBJ2-7; a weak D match, TRBD2 (7 bases). Trimming shortened V by 4 bases and J by 0 bases, and 16 bases separated the two germline ends. Germline loops: CDR1 MGHRA, CDR2 YSYEKL. This CDR3 region has 16 residues. For the CDR3, the DNA is TGCGCCAGCAGCCGAGAGGGGGGGAAAGACTCCTACGAGCAGTACTTC. Its translation is CASSREGGKDSYEQYF.

The chain joins TRBV10-2 to TRBJ2-2; D is ambiguous. The CDR3 length is 13 residues. Germline CDR1 WSHSY, CDR2 SAAADI. The germline V and J ends were trimmed by 3 bases and 5 bases, with 7 bases remaining between them. CDR3 in amino acids: CASSELGTGELFF. Written as DNA, the CDR3 is TGCGCCAGCAGTGAACTCGGGACCGGGGAGCTGTTTTTT.

The rearrangement links TRBV6-6 to TRBJ2-3; no clear D. Germline CDR1 is MNHNY and CDR2 is SVGAGI (reference sequence). The CDR3 spans 14 residues. V lost 0 bases to trimming and J lost 0 bases, with 4 bases between them. The CDR3 coding sequence is TGTGCCAGCAGTTACTCCCTTAGCACAGATACGCAGTATTTT. It codes for CASSYSLSTDTQYF.

The chain combines TRBV7-9 with TRBJ1-4, with D hard to call. This CDR3 is 17 amino acids long. The V end lost 0 bases, the J end lost 4 bases, and 15 bases lay between the germline ends. The germline gives CDR1 SEHNR, CDR2 FQNEAQ (reference sequence). The CDR3 here is CASSLAGKRHYNEKLFF. The CDR3 nucleotides read TGTGCCAGCAGCTTAGCCGGAAAGAGACATTATAATGAAAAACTGTTTTTT. Supplemented by reference TRBV7-9 and TRBJ1-4, the full variable domain reads DTGVSQNPRHKITKRGQNVTFRCDPISEHNRLYWYRQTLGQGPEFLTYFQNEAQLEKSRLLSDRFSAERPKGSFSTLEIQRTEQGDSAMYLCASSLAGKRHYNEKLFFGSGTQLSVL.

V usage is TRBV2 and J usage is TRBJ1-2, with no clear D. This CDR3 has 14 amino acids. Germline V gives CDR1 SNHLY, CDR2 FYNNEI. The V and J ends lost 4 bases and 3 bases respectively, with 12 bases between them. The CDR3 DNA is TGTGCCAGCAGTGGACAAACCCGCCACTATGGCTACACCTTC. Residues: CASSGQTRHYGYTF.

This chain connects TRBV6-1 to TRBJ2-7; TRBD2 matches at 7 bases. Germline V gene sequence: CDR1 MNHNS, CDR2 SASEGT. CDR3 length: 14 amino acids. After removal of 4 bases from V and 4 bases from J, the junction contained 7 bases not matched to a gene. The CDR3 nucleotides read TGTGCCAGCAGTGGTGGGGGGGTAGGGTACGAGCAGTACTTC. Protein sequence: CASSGGGVGYEQYF.

CDR3 amino acids: CASSRQAAYEQYF. The CDR3, as DNA: TGTGCCAGCAGCCGACAGGCTGCCTACGAGCAGTACTTC. The genes are TRBV7-9 and TRBJ2-7; a possible D gene is TRBD1 (6 bases). Looked up from germline, CDR1 is SEHNR and CDR2 is FQNEAQ (reference sequence). V lost 5 bases to trimming and J lost 2 bases, with 10 bases between them. This CDR3 has 13 residues.

The chain couples TRBV30 to TRBJ1-2, with D possibly being TRBD1 (5 bases). Germline V CDR1 and CDR2: GTSNPN, SVGIG (reference sequence). This CDR3 is built from 14 residues. Between the trimmed V and J ends, which lost 3 bases and 1 base, there was a span of 12 bases. CDR3 region: CAWSYGGDNYGYTF. CDR3 coding DNA: TGTGCCTGGAGCTACGGAGGGGATAACTATGGCTACACCTTC.

V usage is TRBV6-6 and J usage is TRBJ1-5; D not certain. Germline loops: CDR1 MNHNY, CDR2 SVGAGI (reference sequence). Trimming took 0 bases from V and 8 from J, leaving 11 bases between them. This CDR3 spans 14 amino acids. The CDR3 DNA reads as TGTGCCAGCAGTTACTCGCCAGGTATGGAGCCCCAGCATTTT. Translation: CASSYSPGMEPQHF.

The chain joins TRBV7-9 to TRBJ2-7, with D uncertain. Germline values: CDR1 SEHNR, CDR2 FQNEAQ (reference sequence). With 10 bases removed from V and 3 bases from J, the gap between germline ends came to 13 bases. The CDR3 covers 12 residues. The CDR3 region has the DNA TGTGCCACCCAATCCGTGAGCTACGAGCAGTACTTC. It specifies CATQSVSYEQYF.

The chain combines TRBV13 with TRBJ2-4, with 11 bases matching TRBD2. CDR3 length equals 18 residues. V gave up 2 bases and J gave up 7 bases; unmatched junction bases: 13. CDR1 is PRHDT, CDR2 FYEKMQ, per germline (reference sequence). The CDR3 here is CASSLFRLAGSRGNIQYF. Here the CDR3 DNA reads TGTGCCAGCAGCTTATTTCGACTAGCGGGATCACGGGGGAACATTCAGTACTTC.

The genes are TRBV9 and TRBJ2-3; unclear D gene. V was cut by 1 base and J by 0 bases, with 9 bases left in between. Germline V CDR1 and CDR2: SGDLS, YYNGEE. The CDR3 has 15 residues. The CDR3 DNA is TGTGCCAGCAGCGTATACTCTCCTAGCACAGATACGCAGTATTTT. Translating it yields CASSVYSPSTDTQYF.

The J gene is TRBJ2-2, the V gene TRBV6-6; a possible D gene is TRBD1 (5 bases). The germline V gene has CDR1 MNHNY and CDR2 SVGAGI (reference sequence). CDR3 length equals 16 residues. V gave up 0 bases and J gave up 7 bases, with 15 bases separating them. CDR3 protein: CASSYSFSGWDGELFF. The CDR3 DNA reads as TGTGCCAGCAGTTACTCGTTCTCAGGGTGGGACGGGGAGCTGTTTTTT.

This chain uses TRBV2 with TRBJ1-1, with 8 bases identical to TRBD1. The J segment lost 4 bases and the V segment lost 6 bases, leaving 4 bases of the junction unmatched. CDR1 and CDR2 from the germline V gene are SNHLY and FYNNEI. The CDR3 is 13 amino acids. This CDR3 reads CASSSGQGTEAFF. The CDR3 DNA reads as TGTGCCAGCAGCTCCGGACAGGGCACTGAAGCTTTCTTT. Full variable domain (remainder filled in from reference TRBV2 and TRBJ1-1): EPEVTQTPSHQVTQMGQEVILRCVPISNHLYFYWYRQILGQKVEFLVSFYNNEISEKSEIFDDQFSVERPDGSNFTLKIRSTKLEDSAMYFCASSSGQGTEAFFGQGTRLTVV.

The CDR3 sequence is CASRSLGTENTGELFF. CDR3 nucleotide sequence: TGTGCCAGCAGGTCCCTCGGGACAGAGAACACCGGGGAGCTGTTTTTT. The rearrangement uses TRBV25-1 and TRBJ2-2; 7 bases are shared with TRBD1. Germline trimming cut 6 bases from V and 1 base from J; bases unmatched to any gene: 8. The length of the CDR3 is 16 residues. CDR1 MGHDK and CDR2 SYGVNS come from the germline V gene.

The genes are TRBV6-5 and TRBJ1-1, with 8 bases lining up with TRBD1. V was clipped by 5 bases and J by 1 base; unmatched bases: 3. There are 14 residues in the CDR3. Per the germline V gene, CDR1 is MNHEY and CDR2 is SVGAGI. The CDR3 sequence: CASSNTGGNTEAFF. CDR3 in DNA: TGTGCCAGCAGTAATACAGGGGGGAACACTGAAGCTTTCTTT.

This chain uses TRBV11-3 with TRBJ1-4; D unresolved. In germline, CDR1 is SGHNT, CDR2 YENEEA. The length of the CDR3 is 14 residues. V was shortened by 4 bases and J by 2 bases, with 8 bases between the two germline ends. The CDR3 here is CASSSGGTNEKLFF. The CDR3 DNA is TGTGCCAGCAGCTCGGGTGGGACTAATGAAAAACTGTTTTTT. Full variable domain (rest looked up from reference TRBV11-3 and TRBJ1-4): EAGVVQSPRYKIIEKKQPVAFWCNPISGHNTLYWYLQNLGQGPELLIRYENEEAVDDSQLPKDRFSAERLKGVDSTLKIQPAELGDSAVYLCASSSGGTNEKLFFGSGTQLSVL.

The genes are TRBV4-1 and TRBJ2-5; weak D call: TRBD2 (5 bases). Per the germline V gene, CDR1 is MGHRA and CDR2 is YSYEKL. With 1 base removed from V and 5 bases from J, the gap between germline ends came to 11 bases. The CDR3 loop spans 14 amino acids. CDR3 loop: CASSQVGLGETQYF. In DNA form, the CDR3 reads TGCGCCAGCAGCCAAGTAGGACTCGGCGAGACCCAGTACTTC.

This chain connects TRBV19 to TRBJ2-1; D is perhaps TRBD2 (5 bases). The CDR3 totals 13 residues. Germline loops: CDR1 LNHDA, CDR2 SQIVND (reference sequence). Trimming took off 8 bases at V and 0 bases at J, with 8 bases between the two ends. CDR3 sequence reads: CASGLSSYNEQFF. CDR3 bases: TGTGCCAGTGGACTTAGCTCCTACAATGAGCAGTTCTTC. Together with reference TRBV19 and TRBJ2-1, the CDR3 gives the full variable domain: DGGITQSPKYLFRKEGQNVTLSCEQNLNHDAMYWYRQDPGQGLRLIYYSQIVNDFQKGDIAEGYSVSREKKESFPLTVTSAQKNPTAFYLCASGLSSYNEQFFGPGTRLTVL.

Written as DNA, the CDR3 is TGTGCCAGCAGCTTAGGACAGGCCCTTGCAACTAATGAAAAACTGTTTTTT. Translated, it gives CASSLGQALATNEKLFF. The chain has TRBV7-3 and TRBJ1-4, with 7 bases identical to TRBD1. The V gene end was trimmed by 2 bases and the J gene end by 0 bases; junction bases not matched to a gene: 6. The germline V gene has CDR1 SGHTA and CDR2 FQGTGA. This CDR3 has 17 amino acids.